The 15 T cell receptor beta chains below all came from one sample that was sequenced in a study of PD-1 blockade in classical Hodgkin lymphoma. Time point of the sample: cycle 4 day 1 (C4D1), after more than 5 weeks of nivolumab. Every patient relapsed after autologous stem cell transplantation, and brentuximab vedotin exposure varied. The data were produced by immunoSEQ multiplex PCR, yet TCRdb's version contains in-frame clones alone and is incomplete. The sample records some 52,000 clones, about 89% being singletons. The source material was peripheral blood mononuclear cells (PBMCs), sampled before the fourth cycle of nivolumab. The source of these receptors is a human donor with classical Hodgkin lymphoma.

The CDR3 region is CASSYSRQGAYEQYF. CDR3 DNA sequence: TGTGCCAGCAGTTACTCGAGACAGGGGGCCTACGAGCAGTACTTC. J is TRBJ2-7 and V is TRBV6-5; 9 positions agree with TRBD1. In germline, CDR1 is MNHEY, CDR2 SVGAGI. V was pared by 0 bases and J by 2 bases, with 2 bases of the junction left unmatched. The CDR3 has 15 residues.

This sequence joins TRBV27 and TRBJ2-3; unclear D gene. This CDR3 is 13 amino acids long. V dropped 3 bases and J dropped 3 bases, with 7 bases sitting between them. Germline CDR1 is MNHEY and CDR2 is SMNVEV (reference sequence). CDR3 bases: TGTGCCAGCAGTTTTTGGGTTACAGATACGCAGTATTTT. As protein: CASSFWVTDTQYF.

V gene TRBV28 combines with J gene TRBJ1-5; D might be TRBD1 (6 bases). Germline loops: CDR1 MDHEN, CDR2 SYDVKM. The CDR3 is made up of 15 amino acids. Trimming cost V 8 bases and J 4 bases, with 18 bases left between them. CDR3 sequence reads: CASHVGGGSNQPQHF. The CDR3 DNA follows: TGTGCCAGCCACGTTGGAGGGGGATCTAATCAGCCCCAGCATTTT.

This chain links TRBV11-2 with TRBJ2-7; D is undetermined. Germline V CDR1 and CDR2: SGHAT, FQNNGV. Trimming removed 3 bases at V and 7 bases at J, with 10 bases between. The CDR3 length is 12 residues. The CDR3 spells CASSFLGWEQYF. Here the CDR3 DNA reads TGTGCCAGCAGCTTCCTTGGGTGGGAGCAGTACTTC.

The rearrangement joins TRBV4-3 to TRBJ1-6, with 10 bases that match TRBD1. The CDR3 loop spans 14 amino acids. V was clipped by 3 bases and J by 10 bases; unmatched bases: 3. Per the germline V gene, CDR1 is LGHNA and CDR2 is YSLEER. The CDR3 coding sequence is TGCGCCAGCAGCCACCCGGGACAGGGGTCACCCCTCCACTTT. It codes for CASSHPGQGSPLHF.

The CDR3 DNA sequence: TGCGCCAGCAGCTTGGAGGTAGAGAGCTCCTACAATGAGCAGTTCTTC. This sequence encodes CASSLEVESSYNEQFF. This rearrangement joins TRBV5-1 to TRBJ2-1; unclear D gene. V gave up 0 bases and J gave up 0 bases, with 10 bases separating them. There are 16 residues in the CDR3. CDR1 is SGHRS, CDR2 YFSETQ, per germline.

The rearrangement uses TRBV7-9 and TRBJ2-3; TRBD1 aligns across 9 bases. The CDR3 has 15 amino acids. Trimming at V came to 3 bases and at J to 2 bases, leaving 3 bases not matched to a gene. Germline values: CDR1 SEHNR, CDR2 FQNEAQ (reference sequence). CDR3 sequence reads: CASSFRDRDTDTQYF. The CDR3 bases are TGTGCCAGCAGCTTTCGGGACAGGGACACAGATACGCAGTATTTT.

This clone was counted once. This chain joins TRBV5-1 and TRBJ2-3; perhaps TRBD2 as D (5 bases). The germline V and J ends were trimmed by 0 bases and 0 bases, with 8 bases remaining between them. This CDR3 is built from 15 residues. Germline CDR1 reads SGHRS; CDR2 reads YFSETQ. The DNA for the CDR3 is TGCGCCAGCAGCTTGGAAGGCGGGAGCACAGATACGCAGTATTTT. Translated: CASSLEGGSTDTQYF.

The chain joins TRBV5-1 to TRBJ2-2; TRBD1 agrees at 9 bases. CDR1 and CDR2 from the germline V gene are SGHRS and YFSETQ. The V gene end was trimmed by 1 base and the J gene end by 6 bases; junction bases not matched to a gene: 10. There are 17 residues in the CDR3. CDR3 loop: CASSLYAGTGSSGELFF. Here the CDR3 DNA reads TGCGCCAGCAGCTTGTACGCCGGGACAGGGTCCTCCGGGGAGCTGTTTTTT.

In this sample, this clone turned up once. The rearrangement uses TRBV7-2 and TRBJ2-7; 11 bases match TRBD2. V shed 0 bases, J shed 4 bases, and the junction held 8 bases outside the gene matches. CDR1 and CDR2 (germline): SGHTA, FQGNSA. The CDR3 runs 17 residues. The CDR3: CASSLAITSGRTYEQYF. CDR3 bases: TGTGCCAGCAGCTTAGCGATCACTAGCGGGAGAACGTACGAGCAGTACTTC. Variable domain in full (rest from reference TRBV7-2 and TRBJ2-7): GAGVSQSPSNKVTEKGKDVELRCDPISGHTALYWYRQSLGQGLEFLIYFQGNSAPDKSGLPSDRFSAERTGGSVSTLTIQRTQQEDSAVYLCASSLAITSGRTYEQYFGPGTRLTVT.

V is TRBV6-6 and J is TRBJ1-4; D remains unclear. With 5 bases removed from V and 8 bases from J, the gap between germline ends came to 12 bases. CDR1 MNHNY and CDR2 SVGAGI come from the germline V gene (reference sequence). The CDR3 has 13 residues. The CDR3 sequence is CASSVAGREKLFF. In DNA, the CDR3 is TGTGCCAGCAGTGTGGCAGGCAGGGAAAAACTGTTTTTT.

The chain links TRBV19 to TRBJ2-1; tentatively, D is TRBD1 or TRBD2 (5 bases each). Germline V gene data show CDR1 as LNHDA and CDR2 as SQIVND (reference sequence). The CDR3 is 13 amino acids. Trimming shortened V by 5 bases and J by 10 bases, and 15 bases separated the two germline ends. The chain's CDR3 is CASSSGPFGEQFF. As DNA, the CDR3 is TGTGCCAGTAGTTCGGGACCATTCGGGGAGCAGTTCTTC.

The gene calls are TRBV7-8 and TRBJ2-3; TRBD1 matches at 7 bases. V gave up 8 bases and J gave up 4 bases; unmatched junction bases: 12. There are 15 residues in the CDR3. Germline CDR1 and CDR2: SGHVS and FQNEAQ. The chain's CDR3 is CASRSRGGEADTQYF. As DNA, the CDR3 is TGTGCCAGCCGTTCCCGAGGGGGCGAGGCAGATACGCAGTATTTT.

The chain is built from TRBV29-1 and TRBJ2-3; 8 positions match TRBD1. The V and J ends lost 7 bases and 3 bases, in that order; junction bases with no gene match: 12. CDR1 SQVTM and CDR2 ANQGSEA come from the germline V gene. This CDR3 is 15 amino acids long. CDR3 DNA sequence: TGCAGCGCTCCAATACAGGGGGTGGCTACAGATACGCAGTATTTT. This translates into CSAPIQGVATDTQYF.

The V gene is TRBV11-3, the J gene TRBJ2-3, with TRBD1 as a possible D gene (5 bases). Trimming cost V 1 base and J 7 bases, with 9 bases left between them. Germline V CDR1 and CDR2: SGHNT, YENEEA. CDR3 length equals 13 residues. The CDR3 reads CASSLGGANTQYF. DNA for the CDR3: TGTGCCAGCAGCTTAGGGGGCGCAAATACGCAGTATTTT.